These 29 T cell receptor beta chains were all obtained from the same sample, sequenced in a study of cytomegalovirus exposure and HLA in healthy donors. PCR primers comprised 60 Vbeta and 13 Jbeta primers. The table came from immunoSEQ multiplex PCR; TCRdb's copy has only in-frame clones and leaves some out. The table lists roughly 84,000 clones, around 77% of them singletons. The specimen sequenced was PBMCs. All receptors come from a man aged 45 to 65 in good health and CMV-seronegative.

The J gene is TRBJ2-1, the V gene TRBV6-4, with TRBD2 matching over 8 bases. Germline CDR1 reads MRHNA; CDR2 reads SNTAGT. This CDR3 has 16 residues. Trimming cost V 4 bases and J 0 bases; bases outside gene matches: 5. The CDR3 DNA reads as TGTGCCAGCAGTGTCTTTAGCGGGGCCTCCTACAATGAGCAGTTCTTC. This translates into CASSVFSGASYNEQFF.

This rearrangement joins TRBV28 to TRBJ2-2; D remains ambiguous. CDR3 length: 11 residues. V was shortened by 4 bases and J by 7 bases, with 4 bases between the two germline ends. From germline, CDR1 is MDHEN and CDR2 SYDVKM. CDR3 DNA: TGTGCCAGCAGTTCGGGCGGGGAGCTGTTTTTT. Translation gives CASSSGGELFF. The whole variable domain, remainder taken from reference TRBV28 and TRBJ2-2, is DVKVTQSSRYLVKRTGEKVFLECVQDMDHENMFWYRQDPGLGLRLIYFSYDVKMKEKGDIPEGYSVSREKKERFSLILESASTNQTSMYLCASSSGGELFFGEGSRLTVL.

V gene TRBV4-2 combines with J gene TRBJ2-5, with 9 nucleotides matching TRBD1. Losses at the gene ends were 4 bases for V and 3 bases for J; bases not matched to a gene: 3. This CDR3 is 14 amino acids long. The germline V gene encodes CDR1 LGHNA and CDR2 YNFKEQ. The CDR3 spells CASSPRTGEETQYF. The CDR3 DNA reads TGTGCCAGCAGCCCTCGGACAGGGGAAGAGACCCAGTACTTC.

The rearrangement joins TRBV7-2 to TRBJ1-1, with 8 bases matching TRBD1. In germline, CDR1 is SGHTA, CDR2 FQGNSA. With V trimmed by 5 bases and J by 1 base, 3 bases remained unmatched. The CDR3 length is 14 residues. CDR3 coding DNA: TGTGCCAGCAGCAGAGGACAGGGGAACACTGAAGCTTTCTTT. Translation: CASSRGQGNTEAFF. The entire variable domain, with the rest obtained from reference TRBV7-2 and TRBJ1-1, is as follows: GAGVSQSPSNKVTEKGKDVELRCDPISGHTALYWYRQSLGQGLEFLIYFQGNSAPDKSGLPSDRFSAERTGGSVSTLTIQRTQQEDSAVYLCASSRGQGNTEAFFGQGTRLTVV.

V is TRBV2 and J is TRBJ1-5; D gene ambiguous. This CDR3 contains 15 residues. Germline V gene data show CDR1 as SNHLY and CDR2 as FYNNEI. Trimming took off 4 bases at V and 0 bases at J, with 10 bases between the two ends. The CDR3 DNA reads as TGTGCCAGCAGTGTGAGCGTGTATAGCAATCAGCCCCAGCATTTT. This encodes CASSVSVYSNQPQHF.

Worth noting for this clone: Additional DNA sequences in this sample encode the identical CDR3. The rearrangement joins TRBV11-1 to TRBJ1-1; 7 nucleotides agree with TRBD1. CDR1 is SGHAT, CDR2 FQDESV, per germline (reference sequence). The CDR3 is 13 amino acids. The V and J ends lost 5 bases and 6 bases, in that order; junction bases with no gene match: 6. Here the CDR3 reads CASSTSGTAEAFF. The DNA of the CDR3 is TGTGCCAGCAGCACGTCCGGGACAGCTGAAGCTTTCTTT.

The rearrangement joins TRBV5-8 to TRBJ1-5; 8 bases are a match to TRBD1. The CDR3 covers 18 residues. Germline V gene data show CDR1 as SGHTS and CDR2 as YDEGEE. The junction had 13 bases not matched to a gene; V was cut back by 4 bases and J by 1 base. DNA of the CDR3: TGTGCCAGCAGCCGGAGGACAGGGAGGGGTGTGAGCAATCAGCCCCAGCATTTT. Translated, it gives CASSRRTGRGVSNQPQHF.

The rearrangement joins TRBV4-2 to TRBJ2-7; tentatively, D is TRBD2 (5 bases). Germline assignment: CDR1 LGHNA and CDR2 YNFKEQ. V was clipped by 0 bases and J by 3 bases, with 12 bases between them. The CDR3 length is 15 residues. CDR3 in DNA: TGTGCCAGCAGCCAAGATGCCGAGGGTTTCTACGAGCAGTACTTC. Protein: CASSQDAEGFYEQYF.

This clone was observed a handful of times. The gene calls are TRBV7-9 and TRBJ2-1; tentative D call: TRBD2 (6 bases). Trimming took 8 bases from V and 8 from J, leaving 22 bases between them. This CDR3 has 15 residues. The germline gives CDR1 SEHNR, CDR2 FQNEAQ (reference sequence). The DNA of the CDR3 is TGTGCCAGCCGAAACCGGGACTCCCGACTGGATGAGCAGTTCTTC. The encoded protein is CASRNRDSRLDEQFF.

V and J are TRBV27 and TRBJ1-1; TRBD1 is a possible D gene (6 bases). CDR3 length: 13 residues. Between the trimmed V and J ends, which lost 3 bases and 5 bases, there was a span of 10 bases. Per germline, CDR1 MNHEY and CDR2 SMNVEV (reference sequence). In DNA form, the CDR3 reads TGTGCCAGCAGTTTTACAGGGCAAACTGAAGCTTTCTTT. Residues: CASSFTGQTEAFF.

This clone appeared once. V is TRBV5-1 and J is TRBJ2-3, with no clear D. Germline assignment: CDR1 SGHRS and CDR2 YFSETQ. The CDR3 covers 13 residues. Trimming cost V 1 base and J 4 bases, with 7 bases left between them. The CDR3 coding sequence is TGCGCCAGCAGCTTGTTAATCTCAGATACGCAGTATTTT. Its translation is CASSLLISDTQYF.

The CDR3 sequence: CASGGDSSYNSPLHF. The DNA of the CDR3 is TGTGCTAGTGGTGGGGACAGCTCCTATAATTCACCCCTCCACTTT. The chain couples TRBV12-5 to TRBJ1-6, with 7 bases that match TRBD1. Looked up from germline, CDR1 is LGHNT and CDR2 is FRNRAP. The CDR3 is made up of 15 amino acids. With V trimmed by 5 bases and J by 0 bases, 1 base remained unmatched.

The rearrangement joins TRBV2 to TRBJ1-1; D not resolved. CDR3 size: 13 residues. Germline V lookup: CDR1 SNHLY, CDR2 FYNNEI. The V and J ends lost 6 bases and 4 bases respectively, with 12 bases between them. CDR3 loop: CASRRPAGTEAFF. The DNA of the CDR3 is TGTGCCAGCAGGAGGCCCGCTGGCACTGAAGCTTTCTTT. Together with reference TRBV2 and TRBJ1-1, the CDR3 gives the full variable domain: EPEVTQTPSHQVTQMGQEVILRCVPISNHLYFYWYRQILGQKVEFLVSFYNNEISEKSEIFDDQFSVERPDGSNFTLKIRSTKLEDSAMYFCASRRPAGTEAFFGQGTRLTVV.

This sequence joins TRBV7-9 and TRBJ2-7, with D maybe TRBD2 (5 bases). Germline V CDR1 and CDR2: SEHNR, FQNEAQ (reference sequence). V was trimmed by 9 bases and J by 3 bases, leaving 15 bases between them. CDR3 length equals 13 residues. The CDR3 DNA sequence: TGTGCCAGTATGGGAGTGGGATACTACGAGCAGTACTTC. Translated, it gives CASMGVGYYEQYF.

This CDR3 is CASSESSGGETQYF. The CDR3 DNA reads as TGCGCCAGCAGTGAGTCGTCAGGAGGGGAGACCCAGTACTTC. The J gene is TRBJ2-5, the V gene TRBV10-2; the D gene is possibly TRBD2 (6 bases). Germline CDR1 reads WSHSY; CDR2 reads SAAADI. The CDR3 runs 14 residues. V lost 0 bases, J lost 5 bases, and 10 bases lay in between.

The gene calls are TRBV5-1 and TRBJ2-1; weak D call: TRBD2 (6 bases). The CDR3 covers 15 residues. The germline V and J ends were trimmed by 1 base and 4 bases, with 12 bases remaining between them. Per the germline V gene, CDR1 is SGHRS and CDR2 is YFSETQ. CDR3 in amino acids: CASSLLGGSYNEQFF. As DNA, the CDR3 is TGCGCCAGCAGCTTGTTGGGGGGATCATACAATGAGCAGTTCTTC.

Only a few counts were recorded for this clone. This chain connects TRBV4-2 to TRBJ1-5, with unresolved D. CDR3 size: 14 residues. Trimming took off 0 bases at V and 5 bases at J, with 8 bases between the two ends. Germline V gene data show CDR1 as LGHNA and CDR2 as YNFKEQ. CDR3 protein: CASSQDRGDQPQHF. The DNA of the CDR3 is TGTGCCAGCAGCCAAGACAGAGGCGATCAGCCCCAGCATTTT.

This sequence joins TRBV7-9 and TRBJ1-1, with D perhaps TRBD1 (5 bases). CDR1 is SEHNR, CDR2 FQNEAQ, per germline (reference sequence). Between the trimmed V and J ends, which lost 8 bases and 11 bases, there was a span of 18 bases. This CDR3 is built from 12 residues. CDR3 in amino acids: CASAGPPTGAFF. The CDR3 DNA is TGTGCCAGCGCGGGGCCACCAACCGGGGCTTTCTTT.

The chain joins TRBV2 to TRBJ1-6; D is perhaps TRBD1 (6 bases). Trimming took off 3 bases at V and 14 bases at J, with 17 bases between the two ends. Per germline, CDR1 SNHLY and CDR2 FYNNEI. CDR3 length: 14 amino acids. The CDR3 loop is CASSDRGVNSALHF. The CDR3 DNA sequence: TGTGCCAGCAGTGACAGGGGTGTAAATTCGGCCCTCCACTTT. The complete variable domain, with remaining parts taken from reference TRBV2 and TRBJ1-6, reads EPEVTQTPSHQVTQMGQEVILRCVPISNHLYFYWYRQILGQKVEFLVSFYNNEISEKSEIFDDQFSVERPDGSNFTLKIRSTKLEDSAMYFCASSDRGVNSALHFGNGTRLTVT.

The CDR3 sequence is CASSEAKGLLYGYTF. The DNA of the CDR3 is TGTGCCAGCAGTGAAGCGAAGGGGCTCCTTTATGGCTACACCTTC. This rearrangement joins TRBV6-1 to TRBJ1-2; D is perhaps TRBD1 (5 bases). The CDR3 runs 15 residues. Germline loops: CDR1 MNHNS, CDR2 SASEGT. The V end was cut by 0 bases, the J end by 5 bases, with 13 bases between.

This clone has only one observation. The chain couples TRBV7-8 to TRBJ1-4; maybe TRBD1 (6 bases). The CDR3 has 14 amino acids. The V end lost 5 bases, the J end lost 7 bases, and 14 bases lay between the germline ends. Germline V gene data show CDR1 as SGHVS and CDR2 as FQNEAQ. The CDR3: CASSAGIGGEKLFF. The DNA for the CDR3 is TGTGCCAGCAGCGCCGGGATAGGGGGTGAAAAACTGTTTTTT.

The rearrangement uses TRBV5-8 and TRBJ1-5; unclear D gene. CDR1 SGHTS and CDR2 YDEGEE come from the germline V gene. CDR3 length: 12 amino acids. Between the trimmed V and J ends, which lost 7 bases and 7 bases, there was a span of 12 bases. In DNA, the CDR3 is TGTGCCAGCTCCCGAGGCCTACAGCCCCAGCATTTT. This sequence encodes CASSRGLQPQHF.

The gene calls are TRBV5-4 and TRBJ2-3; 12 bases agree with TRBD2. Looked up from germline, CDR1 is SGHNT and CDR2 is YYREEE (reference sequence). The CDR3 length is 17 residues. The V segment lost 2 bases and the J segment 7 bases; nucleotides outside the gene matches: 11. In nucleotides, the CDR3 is TGTGCCAGCAGCTTCGGCCTAGCGGGGGGGGTTGGAAATACGCAGTATTTT. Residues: CASSFGLAGGVGNTQYF.

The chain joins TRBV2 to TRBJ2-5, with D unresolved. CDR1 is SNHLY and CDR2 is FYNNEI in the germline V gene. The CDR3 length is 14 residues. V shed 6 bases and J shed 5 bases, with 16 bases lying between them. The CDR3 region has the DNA TGTGCCAGCAGCTTAGACGGGTTCGGGGAGACCCAGTACTTC. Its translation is CASSLDGFGETQYF.

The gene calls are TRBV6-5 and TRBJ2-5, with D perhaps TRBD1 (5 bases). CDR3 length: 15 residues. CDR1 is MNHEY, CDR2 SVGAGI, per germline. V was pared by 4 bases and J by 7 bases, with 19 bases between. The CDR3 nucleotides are TGTGCCAGCAGTTCGACCGGAATGGGGCGCGGGACCCAGTACTTC. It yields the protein CASSSTGMGRGTQYF.

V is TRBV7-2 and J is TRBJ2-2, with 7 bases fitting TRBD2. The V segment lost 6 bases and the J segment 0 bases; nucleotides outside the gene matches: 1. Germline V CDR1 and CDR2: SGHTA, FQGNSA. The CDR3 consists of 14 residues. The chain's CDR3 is CASSGGANTGELFF. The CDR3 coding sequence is TGTGCCAGCAGTGGGGGGGCGAACACCGGGGAGCTGTTTTTT.

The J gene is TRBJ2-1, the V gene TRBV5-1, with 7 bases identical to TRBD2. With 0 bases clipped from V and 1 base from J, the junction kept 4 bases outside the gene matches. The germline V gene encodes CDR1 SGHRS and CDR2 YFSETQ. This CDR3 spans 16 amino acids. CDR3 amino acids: CASSLGGGFSYNEQFF. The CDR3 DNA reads TGCGCCAGCAGCTTGGGGGGGGGTTTTTCCTACAATGAGCAGTTCTTC.

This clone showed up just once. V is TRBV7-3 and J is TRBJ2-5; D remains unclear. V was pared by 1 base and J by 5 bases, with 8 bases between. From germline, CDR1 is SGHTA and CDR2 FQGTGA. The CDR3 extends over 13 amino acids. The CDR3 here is CASSLRSRETQYF. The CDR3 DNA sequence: TGTGCCAGCAGCTTAAGGAGTAGGGAGACCCAGTACTTC.

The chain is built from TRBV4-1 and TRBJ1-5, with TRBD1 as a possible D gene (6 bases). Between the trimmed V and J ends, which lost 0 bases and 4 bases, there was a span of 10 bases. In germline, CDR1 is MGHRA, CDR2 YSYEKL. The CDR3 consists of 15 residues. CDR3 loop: CASSQDPQGNQPQHF. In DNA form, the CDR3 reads TGCGCCAGCAGCCAAGACCCACAGGGTAATCAGCCCCAGCATTTT.